This T cell receptor (beta chain) emerged from a study of blood T cell repertoires in COVID-19. The table came from immunoSEQ multiplex PCR; TCRdb's copy has only in-frame clones and leaves some out. The sample has approximately 260,000 clones, 84% seen once; the top ten hold around 9.1%. The CDR3 is made up of 17 amino acids. Germline trimming cut 6 bases from V and 4 bases from J; bases unmatched to any gene: 11. Germline CDR1 and CDR2: MNHEY and SMNVEV (reference sequence). This rearrangement joins TRBV27 to TRBJ2-1, with 11 nucleotides matching TRBD2. Sequenced input: peripheral blood. This sequence originates from a human donor in a cohort sampled during active COVID-19. DNA for the CDR3: TGTGCCAGCAGCGCCCCTAAGGGACTAGCGGTATACAATGAGCAGTTCTTC. Its translation is CASSAPKGLAVYNEQFF.